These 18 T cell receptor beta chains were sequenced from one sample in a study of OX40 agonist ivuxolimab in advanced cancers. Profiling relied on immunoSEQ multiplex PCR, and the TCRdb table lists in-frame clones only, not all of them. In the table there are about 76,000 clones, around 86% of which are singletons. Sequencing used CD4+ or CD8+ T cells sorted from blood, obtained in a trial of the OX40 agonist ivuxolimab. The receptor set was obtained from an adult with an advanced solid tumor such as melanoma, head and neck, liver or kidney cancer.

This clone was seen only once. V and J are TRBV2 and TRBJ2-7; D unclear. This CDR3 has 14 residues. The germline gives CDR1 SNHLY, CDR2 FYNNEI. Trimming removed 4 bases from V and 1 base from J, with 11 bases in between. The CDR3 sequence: CASSGAPVSYEQYV. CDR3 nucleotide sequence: TGTGCCAGCAGTGGGGCCCCAGTGTCCTACGAGCAGTACGTC.

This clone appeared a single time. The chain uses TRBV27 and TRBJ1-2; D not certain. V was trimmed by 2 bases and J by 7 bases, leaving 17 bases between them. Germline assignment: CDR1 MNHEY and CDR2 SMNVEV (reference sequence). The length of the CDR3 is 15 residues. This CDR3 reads CASSLGWEPSGGYTF. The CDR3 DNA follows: TGTGCCAGCAGTTTAGGTTGGGAGCCAAGCGGTGGCTACACCTTC.

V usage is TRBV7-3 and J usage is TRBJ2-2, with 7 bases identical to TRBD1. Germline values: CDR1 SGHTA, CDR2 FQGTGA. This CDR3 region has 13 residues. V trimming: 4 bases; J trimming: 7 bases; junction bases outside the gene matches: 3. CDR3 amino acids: CASSSGQVGELFF. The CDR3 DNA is TGTGCCAGCAGCTCCGGACAGGTCGGGGAGCTGTTTTTT.

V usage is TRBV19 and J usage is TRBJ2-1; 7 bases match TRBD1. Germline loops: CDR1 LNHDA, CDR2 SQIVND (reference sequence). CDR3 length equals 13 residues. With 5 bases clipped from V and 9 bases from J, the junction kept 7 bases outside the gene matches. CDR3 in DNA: TGTGCCAGTAGTCCTACAGGGGCGAGTGAGCAGTTCTTC. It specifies CASSPTGASEQFF.

CDR3 in DNA: TGTGCCAGCAGTGATCCACGGACAGGGGTTGGCGGCTACACCTTC. It yields the protein CASSDPRTGVGGYTF. The chain employs TRBV6-4 and TRBJ1-2; 9 bases are shared with TRBD1. This CDR3 is 15 amino acids long. Germline V lookup: CDR1 MRHNA, CDR2 SNTAGT. J lost 8 bases, V lost 3 bases, and 10 bases had no gene match.

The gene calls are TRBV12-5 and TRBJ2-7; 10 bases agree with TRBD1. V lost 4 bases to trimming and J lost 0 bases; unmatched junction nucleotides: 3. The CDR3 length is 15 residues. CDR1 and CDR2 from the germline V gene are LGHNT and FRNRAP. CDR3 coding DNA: TGTGCTAGTGGTTCGAGACAGGGGGCCTCCTACGAGCAGTACGTC. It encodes CASGSRQGASYEQYV.

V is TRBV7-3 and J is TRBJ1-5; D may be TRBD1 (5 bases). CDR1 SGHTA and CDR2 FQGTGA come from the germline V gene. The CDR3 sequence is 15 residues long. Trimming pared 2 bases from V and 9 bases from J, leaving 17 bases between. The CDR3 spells CASSLRRGKVPPQHF. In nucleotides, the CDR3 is TGTGCCAGCAGCTTACGTCGGGGCAAGGTTCCGCCCCAGCATTTT.

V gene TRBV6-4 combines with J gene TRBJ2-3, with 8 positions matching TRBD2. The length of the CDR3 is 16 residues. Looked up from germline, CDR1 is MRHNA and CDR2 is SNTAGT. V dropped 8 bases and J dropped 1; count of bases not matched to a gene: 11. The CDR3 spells CASSEQGRGGTDTQYF. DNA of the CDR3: TGTGCCAGCTCTGAACAAGGGCGGGGGGGCACAGATACGCAGTATTTT.

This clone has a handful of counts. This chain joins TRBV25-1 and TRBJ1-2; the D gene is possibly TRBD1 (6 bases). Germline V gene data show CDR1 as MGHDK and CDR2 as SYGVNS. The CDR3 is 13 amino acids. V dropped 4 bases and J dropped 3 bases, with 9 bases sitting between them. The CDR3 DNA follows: TGTGCCAGCAGTGTATCAGGGGACTATGGCTACACCTTC. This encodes CASSVSGDYGYTF.

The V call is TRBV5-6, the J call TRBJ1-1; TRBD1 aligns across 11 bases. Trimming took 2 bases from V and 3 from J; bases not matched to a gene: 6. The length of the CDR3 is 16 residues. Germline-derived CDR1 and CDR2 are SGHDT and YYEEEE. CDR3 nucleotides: TGTGCCAGCAGCTTCGGGACAGGGGGTGAGTACACTGAAGCTTTCTTT. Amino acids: CASSFGTGGEYTEAFF.

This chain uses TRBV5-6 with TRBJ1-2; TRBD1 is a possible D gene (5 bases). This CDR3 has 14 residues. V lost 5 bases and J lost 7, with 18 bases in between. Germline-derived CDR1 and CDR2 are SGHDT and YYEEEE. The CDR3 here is CASSKEGAGGGYTF. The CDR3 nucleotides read TGTGCCAGCAGTAAAGAAGGGGCGGGCGGTGGCTACACCTTC. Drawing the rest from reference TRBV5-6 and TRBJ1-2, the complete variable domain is DAGVTQSPTHLIKTRGQQVTLRCSPKSGHDTVSWYQQALGQGPQFIFQYYEEEERQRGNFPDRFSGHQFPNYSSELNVNALLLGDSALYLCASSKEGAGGGYTFGSGTRLTVV.

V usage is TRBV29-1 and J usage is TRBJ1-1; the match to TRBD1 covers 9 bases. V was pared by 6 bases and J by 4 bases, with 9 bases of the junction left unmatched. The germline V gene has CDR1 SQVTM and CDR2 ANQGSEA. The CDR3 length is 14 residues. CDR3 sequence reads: CSVGTGTHPTEAFF. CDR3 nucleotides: TGCAGCGTGGGGACAGGGACCCACCCCACTGAAGCTTTCTTT.

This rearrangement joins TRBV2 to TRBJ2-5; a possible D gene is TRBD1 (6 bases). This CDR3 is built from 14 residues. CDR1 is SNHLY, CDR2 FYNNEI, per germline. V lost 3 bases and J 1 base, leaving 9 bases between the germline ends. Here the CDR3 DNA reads TGTGCCAGCAGTGACAGGGGAGCCCAAGAGACCCAGTACTTC. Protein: CASSDRGAQETQYF.

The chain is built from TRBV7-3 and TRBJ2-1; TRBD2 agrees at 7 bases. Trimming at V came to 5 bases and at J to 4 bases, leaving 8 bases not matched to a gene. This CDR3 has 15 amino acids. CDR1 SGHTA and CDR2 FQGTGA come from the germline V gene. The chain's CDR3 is CASSAFPGGYNEQFF. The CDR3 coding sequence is TGTGCCAGCAGCGCCTTCCCGGGGGGATACAATGAGCAGTTCTTC.

For the CDR3, the DNA is TGTGCCAGCAAGGGGGGCGAGAGCTCCTACGAGCAGTACGTC. Translation gives CASKGGESSYEQYV. The genes are TRBV2 and TRBJ2-7, with D tentatively TRBD1 or TRBD2 (6 bases each). The V and J ends lost 7 bases and 0 bases respectively, with 13 bases between them. The CDR3 contains 14 residues. Germline V gene sequence: CDR1 SNHLY, CDR2 FYNNEI.

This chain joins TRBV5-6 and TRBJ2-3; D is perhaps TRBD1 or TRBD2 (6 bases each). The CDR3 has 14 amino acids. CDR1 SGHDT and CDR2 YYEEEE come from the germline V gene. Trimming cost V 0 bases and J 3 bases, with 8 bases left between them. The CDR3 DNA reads TGTGCCAGCAGCTTGGCGGGGGCTACAGATACGCAGTATTTT. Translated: CASSLAGATDTQYF.

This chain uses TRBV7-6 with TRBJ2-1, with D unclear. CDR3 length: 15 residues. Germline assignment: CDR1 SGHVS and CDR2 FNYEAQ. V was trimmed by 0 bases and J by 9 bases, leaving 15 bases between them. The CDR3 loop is CASSLAGLVPAEQFF. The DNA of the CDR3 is TGTGCCAGCAGCTTAGCGGGTCTGGTTCCCGCTGAGCAGTTCTTC.

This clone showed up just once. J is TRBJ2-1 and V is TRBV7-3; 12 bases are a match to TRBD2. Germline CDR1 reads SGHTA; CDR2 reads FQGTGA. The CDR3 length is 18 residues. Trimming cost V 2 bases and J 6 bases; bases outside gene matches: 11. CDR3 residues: CASSLALSLAGGPNEQFF. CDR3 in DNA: TGTGCCAGCAGCTTAGCGTTGAGTCTAGCGGGGGGGCCCAATGAGCAGTTCTTC. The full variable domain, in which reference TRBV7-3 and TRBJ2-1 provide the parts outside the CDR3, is GAGVSQTPSNKVTEKGKYVELRCDPISGHTALYWYRQSLGQGPEFLIYFQGTGAADDSGLPNDRFFAVRPEGSVSTLKIQRTERGDSAVYLCASSLALSLAGGPNEQFFGPGTRLTVL.